Following are 16 T cell receptor beta chains from one sample sequenced in a study of T cells after posttransplantation cyclophosphamide. Data came from immunoSEQ multiplex PCR; TCRdb stores just in-frame clones and leaves some out. The profile shows approximately 18,000 clones, over 65% of them singletons. Sequenced: memory CD4+ T cells sorted from blood. Receptors originate from a man aged 30-40 years in good health and a related stem cell transplant donor.

This chain joins TRBV2 and TRBJ2-5; 8 positions agree with TRBD2. Germline CDR1 is SNHLY and CDR2 is FYNNEI. With V trimmed by 2 bases and J by 5 bases, 7 bases remained unmatched. CDR3 length: 15 amino acids. The CDR3 is CASSEIRTSRETQYF. The DNA for the CDR3 is TGTGCCAGCAGTGAAATAAGGACTAGCCGGGAGACCCAGTACTTC.

The chain carries TRBV19 and TRBJ2-7, with 7 bases lining up with TRBD2. Germline CDR1 and CDR2: LNHDA and SQIVND (reference sequence). The CDR3 is 14 amino acids. Trimming at V came to 6 bases and at J to 7 bases, leaving 12 bases not matched to a gene. CDR3 bases: TGTGCCAGTAGAACCTTGGGAGGGACGGGGGAGCAGTACTTC. It encodes CASRTLGGTGEQYF.

V and J are TRBV7-2 and TRBJ2-3, with D possibly matching TRBD2 (5 bases). The CDR3 runs to 17 residues. V shed 0 bases and J shed 1 base, with 14 bases lying between them. The germline gives CDR1 SGHTA, CDR2 FQGNSA. The CDR3 protein is CASSLAPLPGGTDTQYF. The CDR3 DNA is TGTGCCAGCAGCTTAGCCCCCCTCCCCGGGGGCACAGATACGCAGTATTTT.

The chain combines TRBV15 with TRBJ2-3, with TRBD1 matching over 7 bases. This CDR3 is 16 amino acids long. Germline V gene lookup returns CDR1 LNHNV and CDR2 YYDKDF (reference sequence). Losses at the gene ends were 3 bases for V and 4 bases for J; bases not matched to a gene: 10. The CDR3: CATSRKGGEGPDTQYF. In DNA, the CDR3 is TGTGCCACCAGCAGGAAAGGGGGCGAAGGGCCAGATACGCAGTATTTT.

The rearrangement joins TRBV5-5 to TRBJ2-6, with 10 bases fitting TRBD1. Trimming removed 4 bases from V and 0 bases from J; junction bases left unmatched: 7. Germline-derived CDR1 and CDR2 are SGHKS and YYEKEE (reference sequence). There are 18 residues in the CDR3. The CDR3 protein is CASSPGTGAFSGANVLTF. The DNA for the CDR3 is TGTGCCAGCAGCCCCGGGACAGGGGCTTTCTCTGGGGCCAACGTCCTGACTTTC.

The gene calls are TRBV28 and TRBJ2-7; 8 bases line up with TRBD1. CDR1 MDHEN and CDR2 SYDVKM come from the germline V gene. After removal of 1 base from V and 5 bases from J, the junction contained 7 bases not matched to a gene. This CDR3 contains 15 residues. CDR3 in DNA: TGTGCCAGCAGTTTATCGGACAGGGCGACGAACGAGCAGTACTTC. Translation: CASSLSDRATNEQYF.

This clone showed up just once. The chain couples TRBV4-1 to TRBJ2-1; 7 bases match TRBD2. The CDR3 is 17 amino acids. V was pared by 3 bases and J by 0 bases, with 8 bases of the junction left unmatched. In germline, CDR1 is MGHRA, CDR2 YSYEKL. CDR3 in amino acids: CASSQSPGGFSYNEQFF. The CDR3, as DNA: TGCGCCAGCAGCCAGAGCCCGGGGGGTTTCTCCTACAATGAGCAGTTCTTC.

V is TRBV5-1 and J is TRBJ2-5, with TRBD2 matching over 8 bases. V was clipped by 0 bases and J by 1 base; unmatched bases: 5. CDR1 SGHRS and CDR2 YFSETQ come from the germline V gene. The CDR3 contains 16 residues. This chain's CDR3 is CASSLVKRGTQETQYF. CDR3 bases: TGCGCCAGCAGCTTGGTAAAGCGGGGGACCCAAGAGACCCAGTACTTC.

This chain connects TRBV27 to TRBJ2-1; tentatively, D is TRBD2 (5 bases). This CDR3 comprises 16 residues. Looked up from germline, CDR1 is MNHEY and CDR2 is SMNVEV (reference sequence). Trimming removed 3 bases from V and 7 bases from J, with 19 bases in between. CDR3 sequence (DNA): TGTGCCAGCAGTTTCCTAGATTACGGGATGCCAAATGAGCAGTTCTTC. The encoded protein is CASSFLDYGMPNEQFF.

This clone appeared a single time. The genes are TRBV14 and TRBJ2-7; D may be TRBD2 (5 bases). From germline, CDR1 is SGHDN and CDR2 FVKESK. The CDR3 is made up of 14 amino acids. The V and J ends lost 7 bases and 7 bases respectively, with 20 bases between them. CDR3 protein: CASNRLGRGGEQYF. For the CDR3, the DNA is TGTGCCAGCAACCGATTAGGCAGAGGCGGGGAGCAGTACTTC.

This chain links TRBV2 with TRBJ1-1; TRBD1 matches 9 bases. CDR3 length: 14 amino acids. V shed 5 bases and J 2 bases; nucleotides not matched to a gene: 3. Per germline, CDR1 SNHLY and CDR2 FYNNEI. The CDR3 DNA follows: TGTGCCAGCAGTAAGGGACAGGGAAACACTGAAGCTTTCTTT. It is translated as CASSKGQGNTEAFF.

The J gene is TRBJ1-1, the V gene TRBV27, with a tentative D call TRBD1 (5 bases). The CDR3 runs 14 residues. The V end was cut by 2 bases, the J end by 0 bases, with 7 bases between. Germline lookup yields CDR1 MNHEY and CDR2 SMNVEV (reference sequence). The CDR3 spells CASSLKGMNTEAFF. In nucleotides, the CDR3 is TGTGCCAGCAGTTTAAAGGGGATGAACACTGAAGCTTTCTTT.

The V and J genes are TRBV25-1 and TRBJ2-2; 10 bases agree with TRBD2. Germline V lookup: CDR1 MGHDK, CDR2 SYGVNS. The V segment lost 1 base and the J segment 7 bases; nucleotides outside the gene matches: 9. This CDR3 has 17 amino acids. The CDR3 DNA reads as TGTGCCAGCAGTGAATTTGGCGAGCGGGGGGGCGGCGGGGAGCTGTTTTTT. Translating gives CASSEFGERGGGGELFF.

The CDR3, as DNA: TGTGCCAGCAGCTCGACTAGCGGTCTCACCGGGGAGCTGTTTTTT. Protein product: CASSSTSGLTGELFF. The genes are TRBV5-4 and TRBJ2-2; 9 bases align to TRBD2. The CDR3 covers 15 residues. Germline assignment: CDR1 SGHNT and CDR2 YYREEE (reference sequence). V gave up 3 bases and J gave up 4 bases; unmatched junction bases: 4.

The rearrangement uses TRBV6-1 and TRBJ1-5; unclear D gene. Trimming removed 0 bases from V and 5 bases from J, with 8 bases in between. The CDR3 totals 14 residues. The germline CDR1 and CDR2 sequences are MNHNS and SASEGT. Here the CDR3 reads CASSEARGDQPQHF. The CDR3, as DNA: TGTGCCAGCAGTGAAGCCAGAGGCGATCAGCCCCAGCATTTT.

The CDR3 coding sequence is TGCGCCAGCAGCTTGAGTGCGCGGATAAAAAGCACAGATACGCAGTATTTT. Encoded protein: CASSLSARIKSTDTQYF. The chain carries TRBV5-1 and TRBJ2-3; D gene unclear. The ends were cut back, 1 base at V and 0 bases at J, with 15 bases in the middle. The V gene's germline CDR1 is SGHRS and CDR2 YFSETQ. The CDR3 runs 17 residues.